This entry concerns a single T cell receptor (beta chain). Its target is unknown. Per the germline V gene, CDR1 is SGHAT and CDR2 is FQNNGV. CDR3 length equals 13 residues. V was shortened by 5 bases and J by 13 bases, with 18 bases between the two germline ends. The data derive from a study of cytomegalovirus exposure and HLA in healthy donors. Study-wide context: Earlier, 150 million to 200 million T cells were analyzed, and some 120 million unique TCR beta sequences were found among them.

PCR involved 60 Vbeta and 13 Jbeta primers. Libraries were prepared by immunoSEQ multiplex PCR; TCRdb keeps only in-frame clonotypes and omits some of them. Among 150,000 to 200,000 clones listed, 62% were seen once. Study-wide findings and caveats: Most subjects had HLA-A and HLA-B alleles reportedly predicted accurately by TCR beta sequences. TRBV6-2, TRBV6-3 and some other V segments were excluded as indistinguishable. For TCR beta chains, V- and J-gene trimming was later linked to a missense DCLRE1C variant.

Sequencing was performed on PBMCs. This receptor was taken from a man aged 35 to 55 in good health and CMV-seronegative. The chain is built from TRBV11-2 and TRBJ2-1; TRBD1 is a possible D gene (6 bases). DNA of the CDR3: TGTGCCAGCAGCCAAAACAGGGAATCTACACAGTTCTTC. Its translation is CASSQNRESTQFF.